Here is one T cell receptor (beta chain) with its context. The antigen is unknown. The V gene's germline CDR1 is SNHLY and CDR2 FYNNEI. The V gene end was trimmed by 6 bases and the J gene end by 5 bases; junction bases not matched to a gene: 16. This CDR3 is 17 amino acids long. This specimen comes from a study of beta chain features in type 1 diabetes. Across the whole study: Regarding age, gender and cell yields, patients proved similar to healthy donors. Whole-study results and caveats: TCRB CDR3 length was moderately but significantly reduced in all four CD4+ subsets of Type 1 diabetes patients.

Reverse transcription of all isolated RNA meant that expressed TCRB transcripts were sequenced. Measured with immunoSEQ multiplex PCR; TCRdb has only the in-frame clones, and not every one. The table lists roughly 370,000 clones, more than 11% of them singletons. The chain uses TRBV2 and TRBJ2-3, with 8 bases aligning to TRBD2. The material sequenced was naive CD4+ T cells from blood. This TCR derives from a young man in good health. The CDR3 here is CASRGLDVGGAGDTQYF. The CDR3 DNA reads TGTGCCAGCAGAGGTTTGGATGTCGGGGGGGCCGGAGATACGCAGTATTTT.